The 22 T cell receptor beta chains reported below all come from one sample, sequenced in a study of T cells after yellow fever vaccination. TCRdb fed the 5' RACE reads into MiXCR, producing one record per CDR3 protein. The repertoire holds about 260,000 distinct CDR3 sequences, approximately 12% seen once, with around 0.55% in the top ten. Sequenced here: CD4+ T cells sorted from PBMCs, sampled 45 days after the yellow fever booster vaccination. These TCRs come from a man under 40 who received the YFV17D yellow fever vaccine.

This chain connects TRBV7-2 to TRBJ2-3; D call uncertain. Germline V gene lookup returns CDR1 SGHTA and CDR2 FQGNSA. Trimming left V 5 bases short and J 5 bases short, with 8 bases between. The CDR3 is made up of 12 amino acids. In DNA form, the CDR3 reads TGTGCCAGCAGCCCTCTGCAAGATACGCAGTATTTT. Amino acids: CASSPLQDTQYF. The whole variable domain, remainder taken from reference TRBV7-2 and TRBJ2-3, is GAGVSQSPSNKVTEKGKDVELRCDPISGHTALYWYRQSLGQGLEFLIYFQGNSAPDKSGLPSDRFSAERTGGSVSTLTIQRTQQEDSAVYLCASSPLQDTQYFGPGTRLTVL.

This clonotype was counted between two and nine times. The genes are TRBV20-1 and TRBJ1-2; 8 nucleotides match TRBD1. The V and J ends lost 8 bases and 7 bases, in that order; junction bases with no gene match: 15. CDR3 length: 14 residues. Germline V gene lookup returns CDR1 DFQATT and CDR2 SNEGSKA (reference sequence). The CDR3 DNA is TGCAGTTACCGGACAGGGACGGCAATTAGTGGCTACACCTTC. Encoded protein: CSYRTGTAISGYTF.

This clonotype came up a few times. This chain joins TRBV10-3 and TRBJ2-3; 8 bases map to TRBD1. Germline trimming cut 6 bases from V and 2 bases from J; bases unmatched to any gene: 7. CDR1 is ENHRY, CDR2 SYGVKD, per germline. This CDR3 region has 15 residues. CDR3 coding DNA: TGTGCCATCAGAAATCCGGGACAGGACACAGATACGCAGTATTTT. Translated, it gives CAIRNPGQDTDTQYF.

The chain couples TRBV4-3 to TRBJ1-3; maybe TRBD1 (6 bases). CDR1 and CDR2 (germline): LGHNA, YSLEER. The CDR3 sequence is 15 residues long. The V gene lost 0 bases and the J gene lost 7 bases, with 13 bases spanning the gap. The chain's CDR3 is CASSQDYGGRNTIYF. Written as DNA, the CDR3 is TGCGCCAGCAGCCAAGACTACGGGGGCAGGAACACCATATATTTT.

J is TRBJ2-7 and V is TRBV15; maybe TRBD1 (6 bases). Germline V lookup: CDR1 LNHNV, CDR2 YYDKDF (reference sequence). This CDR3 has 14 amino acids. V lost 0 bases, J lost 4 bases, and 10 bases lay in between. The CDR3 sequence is CATSREQGLYEQYF. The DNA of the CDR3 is TGTGCCACCAGCAGAGAACAGGGTCTATACGAGCAGTACTTC.

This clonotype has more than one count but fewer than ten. CDR3 in DNA: TGTGCCAGCAGCTTAGAGGTTGGGCGACTTGTCATTCAGTACTTC. Translating it yields CASSLEVGRLVIQYF. This chain links TRBV7-2 with TRBJ2-4; the D is unclear. With 1 base removed from V and 9 bases from J, the gap between germline ends came to 16 bases. Germline assignment: CDR1 SGHTA and CDR2 FQGNSA. This CDR3 has 15 residues. Variable domain in full (rest from reference TRBV7-2 and TRBJ2-4): GAGVSQSPSNKVTEKGKDVELRCDPISGHTALYWYRQSLGQGLEFLIYFQGNSAPDKSGLPSDRFSAERTGGSVSTLTIQRTQQEDSAVYLCASSLEVGRLVIQYFGAGTRLSVL.

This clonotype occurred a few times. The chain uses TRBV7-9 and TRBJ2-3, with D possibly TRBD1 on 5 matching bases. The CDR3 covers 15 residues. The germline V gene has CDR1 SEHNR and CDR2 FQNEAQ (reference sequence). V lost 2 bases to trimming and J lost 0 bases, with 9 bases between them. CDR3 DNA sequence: TGTGCCAGCAGCTTAAGCGACAGAAGCACAGATACGCAGTATTTT. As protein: CASSLSDRSTDTQYF.

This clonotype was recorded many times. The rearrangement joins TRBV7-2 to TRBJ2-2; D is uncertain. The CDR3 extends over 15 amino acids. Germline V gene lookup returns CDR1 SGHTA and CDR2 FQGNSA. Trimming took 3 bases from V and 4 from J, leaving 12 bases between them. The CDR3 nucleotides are TGTGCCAGCAGCTTCCCCATTTCGGGCACCGGGGAGCTGTTTTTT. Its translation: CASSFPISGTGELFF.

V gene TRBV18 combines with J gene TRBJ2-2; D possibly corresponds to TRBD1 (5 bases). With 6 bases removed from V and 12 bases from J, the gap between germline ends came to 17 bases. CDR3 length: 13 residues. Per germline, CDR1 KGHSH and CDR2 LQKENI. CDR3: CASSQGIWKKLFF. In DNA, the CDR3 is TGTGCCAGCTCCCAGGGCATCTGGAAGAAGCTGTTTTTT.

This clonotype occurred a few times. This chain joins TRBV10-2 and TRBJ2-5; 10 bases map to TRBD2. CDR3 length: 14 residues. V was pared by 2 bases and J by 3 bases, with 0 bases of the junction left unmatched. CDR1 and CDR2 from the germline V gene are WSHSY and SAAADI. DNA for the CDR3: TGCGCCAGCAGTGAGGGACTAGCGGAAGAGACCCAGTACTTC. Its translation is CASSEGLAEETQYF.

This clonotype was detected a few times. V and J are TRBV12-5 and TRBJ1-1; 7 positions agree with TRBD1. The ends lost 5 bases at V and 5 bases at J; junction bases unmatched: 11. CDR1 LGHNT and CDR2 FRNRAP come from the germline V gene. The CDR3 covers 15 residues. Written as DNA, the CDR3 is TGTGCTAGTGGTCCAGGGGGTAAAGGCCTAACTGAAGCTTTCTTT. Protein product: CASGPGGKGLTEAFF.

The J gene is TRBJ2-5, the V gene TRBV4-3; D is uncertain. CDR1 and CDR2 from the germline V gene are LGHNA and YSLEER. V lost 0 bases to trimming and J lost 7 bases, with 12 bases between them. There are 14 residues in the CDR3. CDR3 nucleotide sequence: TGCGCCAGCAGCCAAGACCTCCAGGTTGGGACCCAGTACTTC. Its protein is CASSQDLQVGTQYF.

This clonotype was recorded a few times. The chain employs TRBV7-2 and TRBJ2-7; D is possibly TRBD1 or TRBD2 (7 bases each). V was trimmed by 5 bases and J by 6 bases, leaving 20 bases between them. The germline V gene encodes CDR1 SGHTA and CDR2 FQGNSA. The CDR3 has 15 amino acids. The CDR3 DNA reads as TGTGCCAGCAGCCAGGGGGGACTAAATGCGCCCGAGCAGTACTTC. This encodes CASSQGGLNAPEQYF.

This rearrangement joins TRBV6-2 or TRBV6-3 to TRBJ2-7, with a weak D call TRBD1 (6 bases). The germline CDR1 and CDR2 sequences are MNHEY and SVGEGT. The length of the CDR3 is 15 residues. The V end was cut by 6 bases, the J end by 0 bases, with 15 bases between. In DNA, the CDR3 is TGTGCCAGCAGGGGAATGACAGGTTCCTCCTACGAGCAGTACTTC. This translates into CASRGMTGSSYEQYF.

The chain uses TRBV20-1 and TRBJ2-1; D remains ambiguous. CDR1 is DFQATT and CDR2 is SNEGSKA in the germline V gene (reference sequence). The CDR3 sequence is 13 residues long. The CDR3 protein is CRVDPTSYNEQFF. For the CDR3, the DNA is TGCAGAGTGGACCCGACCTCCTACAATGAGCAGTTCTTC.

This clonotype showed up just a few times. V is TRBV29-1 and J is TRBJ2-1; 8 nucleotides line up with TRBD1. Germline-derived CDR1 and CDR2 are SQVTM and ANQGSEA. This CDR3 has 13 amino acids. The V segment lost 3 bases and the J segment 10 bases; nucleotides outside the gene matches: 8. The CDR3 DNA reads TGCAGCGTTGAGGGGACAGGACAGGGCGAGCAGTTCTTC. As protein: CSVEGTGQGEQFF.

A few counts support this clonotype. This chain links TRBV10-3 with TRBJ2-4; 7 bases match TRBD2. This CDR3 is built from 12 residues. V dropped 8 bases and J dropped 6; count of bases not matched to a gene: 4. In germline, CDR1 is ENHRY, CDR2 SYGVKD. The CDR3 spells CAIGGVRNIQYF. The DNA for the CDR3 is TGTGCCATCGGGGGGGTCAGAAACATTCAGTACTTC.

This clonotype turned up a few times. The chain's CDR3 is CASKRQLAYNEQFF. Here the CDR3 DNA reads TGCGCCAGCAAGCGCCAGCTCGCCTACAATGAGCAGTTCTTC. The chain links TRBV5-1 to TRBJ2-1; D gene uncertain. Trimming removed 6 bases from V and 2 bases from J, with 12 bases in between. CDR1 is SGHRS and CDR2 is YFSETQ in the germline V gene. This CDR3 spans 14 amino acids.

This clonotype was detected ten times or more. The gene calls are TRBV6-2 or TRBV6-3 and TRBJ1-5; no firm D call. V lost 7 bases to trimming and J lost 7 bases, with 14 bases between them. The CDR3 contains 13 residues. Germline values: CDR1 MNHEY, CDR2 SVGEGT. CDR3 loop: CASTHKFLQPQHF. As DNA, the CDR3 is TGTGCCAGCACCCACAAGTTTTTACAGCCCCAGCATTTT.

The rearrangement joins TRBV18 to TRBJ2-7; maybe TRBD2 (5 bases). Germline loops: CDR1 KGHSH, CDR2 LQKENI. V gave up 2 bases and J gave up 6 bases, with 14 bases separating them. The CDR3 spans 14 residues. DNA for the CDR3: TGTGCCAGCTCACCATCGGGGTCCATGAGCGAGCAGTACTTC. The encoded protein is CASSPSGSMSEQYF.

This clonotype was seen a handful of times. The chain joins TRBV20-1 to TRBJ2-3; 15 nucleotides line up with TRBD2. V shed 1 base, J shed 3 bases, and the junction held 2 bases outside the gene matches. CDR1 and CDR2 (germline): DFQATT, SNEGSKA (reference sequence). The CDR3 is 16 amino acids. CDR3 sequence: CSARAGTSGRTDTQYF. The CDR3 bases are TGCAGTGCTAGAGCCGGGACTAGCGGGAGGACAGATACGCAGTATTTT.

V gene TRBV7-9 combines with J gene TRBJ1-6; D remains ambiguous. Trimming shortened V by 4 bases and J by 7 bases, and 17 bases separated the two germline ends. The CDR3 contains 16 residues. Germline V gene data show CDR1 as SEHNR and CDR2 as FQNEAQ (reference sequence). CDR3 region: CASSYASGMGNSPLHF. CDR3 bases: TGTGCCAGCAGCTATGCTTCGGGGATGGGGAATTCACCCCTCCACTTT.